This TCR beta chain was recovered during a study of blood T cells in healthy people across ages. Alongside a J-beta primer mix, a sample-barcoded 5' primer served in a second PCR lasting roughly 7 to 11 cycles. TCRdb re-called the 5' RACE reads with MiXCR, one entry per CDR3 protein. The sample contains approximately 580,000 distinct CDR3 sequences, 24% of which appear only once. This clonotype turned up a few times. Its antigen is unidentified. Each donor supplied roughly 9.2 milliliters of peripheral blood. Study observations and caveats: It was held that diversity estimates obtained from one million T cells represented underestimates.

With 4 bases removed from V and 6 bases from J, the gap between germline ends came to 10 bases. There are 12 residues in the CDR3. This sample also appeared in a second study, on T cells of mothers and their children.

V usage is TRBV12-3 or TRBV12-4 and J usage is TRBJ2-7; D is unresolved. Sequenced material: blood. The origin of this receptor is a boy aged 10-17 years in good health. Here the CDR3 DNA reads TGTGCCAGCAGTTACGTATATGGCGAGCAGTACTTC. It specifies CASSYVYGEQYF.